This entry concerns a single TCR beta chain. Its specificity is not known. Clones were read by immunoSEQ multiplex PCR, and TCRdb kept only the in-frame ones, dropping some. This sample's table has 40,000 to 55,000 clones. The record originates from a study of T cells in women clearing cervical HPV infection. Study-level points and caveats: Repertoire richness, not evenness, was significantly elevated in CIN3+ cases versus controls.

The sample taken for sequencing was blood buffy coat. This sequence was found in a woman between 18 and 70 years old with a cervical HPV16 infection that either progressed to CIN3+ or cleared (not recorded which).

CDR3 DNA (partial): TGTGCCAGCACCCAATCGGGACAAAATAATTCACCC. It codes for CASTQSGQNNSP. The whole CDR3 protein reads CASTQSGQNNSPLHF. V and J are TRBV28 and TRBJ1-6; tentatively, D is TRBD1 (6 bases). The CDR3 goes on 3 residues after the read ends, and that part is filled in from the germline J gene. Germline assignment: CDR1 MDHEN and CDR2 SYDVKM. The germline V and J ends were trimmed by 7 bases and 5 bases, with 15 bases remaining between them. The CDR3 consists of 15 residues.